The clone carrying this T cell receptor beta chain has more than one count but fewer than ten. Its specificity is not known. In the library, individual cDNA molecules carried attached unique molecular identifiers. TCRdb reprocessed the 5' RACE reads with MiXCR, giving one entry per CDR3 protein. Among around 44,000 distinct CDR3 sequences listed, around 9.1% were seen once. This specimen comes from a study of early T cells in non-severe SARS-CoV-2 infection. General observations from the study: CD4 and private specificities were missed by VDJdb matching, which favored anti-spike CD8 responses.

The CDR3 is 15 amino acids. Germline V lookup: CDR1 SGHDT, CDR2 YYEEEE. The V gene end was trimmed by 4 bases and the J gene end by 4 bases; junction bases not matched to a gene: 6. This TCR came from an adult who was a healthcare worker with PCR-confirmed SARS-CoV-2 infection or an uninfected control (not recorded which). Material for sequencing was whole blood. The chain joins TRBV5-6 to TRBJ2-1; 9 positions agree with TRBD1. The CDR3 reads CASSGGQGGYNEQFF. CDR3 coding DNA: TGTGCCAGCAGCGGGGGACAGGGAGGGTACAATGAGCAGTTCTTC.